This T cell receptor beta chain originates from a study of T cell responses to AZD1222 COVID-19 vaccine. Whole-study findings and limits: Close to half of spike-specific TCRs reportedly recognize unmutated variant regions. A mostly white British donor set with more females was recruited, and clonal diversity was possibly underestimated.

TCRdb keeps only in-frame clones here, not all; method: immunoSEQ multiplex PCR. Of 150,000 to 200,000 clones in the sample, around 92% are singletons; the top ten hold about 2.5%. The CDR3 totals 15 residues. The germline V and J ends were trimmed by 4 bases and 2 bases, with 12 bases remaining between them. Germline CDR1 reads LGHNA; CDR2 reads YSLEER. A word on this clone: Its antigen is undetermined.

The chain combines TRBV4-3 with TRBJ2-1, with D perhaps TRBD2 (6 bases). This TCR came from an adult in good health. The starting material was peripheral blood, obtained on day 0 of AZD1222 vaccination. As DNA, the CDR3 is TGCGCCAGCAGCCCGCGGGACGCCGCCTACAATGAGCAGTTCTTC. Amino acid sequence: CASSPRDAAYNEQFF.